This T cell receptor (beta chain) was documented in a study of shared clonotypes between healthy human individuals. Study-level information: Each donor contributed plates that comprised three CD4 naive, three CD4 memory, two CD8 naive and one CD8 memory.

CDR1 and CDR2 (germline): SGHVS, FNYEAQ. This CDR3 is 13 amino acids long. Trimming stripped 6 bases from V and 4 bases from J, with 12 bases between. CD45RO-negative cells were positively selected for CCR7, leaving out terminally differentiated effector memory CD45RA+ cells. Overall study results and limits: Naive subsets generally had larger estimated richness than memory subsets. All-four-donor shared clonotypes had higher generation probabilities than non-shared clonotypes did. What rarefaction showed was incomplete sorted-subset sequencing despite large depth.

Regarding this clone: As yet, its antigen is unknown.

Sequencing used immunoSEQ multiplex PCR; TCRdb keeps in-frame clones, though not all of them. The sample gives nearly 2 million clones, roughly 94% of which show up once; less than 1.5% is in the top ten. The sequence came from a man younger than 35 in good health. The rearrangement uses TRBV7-6 and TRBJ1-2; D is undetermined. Sequencing used naive CD8+ T cells sorted from blood. In nucleotides, the CDR3 is TGTGCCAGCAGTTTGGGTCAGATCTATGGCTACACCTTC. Translation gives CASSLGQIYGYTF.